This entry describes one T cell receptor (beta chain). No antigen is known for it. The V gene end was trimmed by 5 bases and the J gene end by 3 bases; junction bases not matched to a gene: 3. CDR3 size: 13 residues. This sample is drawn from a study of T-cell memory formation after mild COVID-19. Overall study results and limits: Second-wave clones with a day 37 peak had unconfirmed SARS-CoV-2 specificity.

TCR alpha and TCR beta cDNA libraries carrying sample barcodes and UMIs came from 5'RACE with constant-segment primers. TCRdb re-analysed the 5' RACE reads in MiXCR, keeping a single row per CDR3 protein. The sample lists more than 150,000 distinct CDR3 sequences; 20% to 25% were seen once. This receptor was taken from an adult woman who had mild COVID-19 (a few samples of this study predate the infection). Cell type and time point are not known. The chain uses TRBV12-3 or TRBV12-4 and TRBJ1-1; TRBD1 agrees at 7 bases. Sample: PBMCs or a T cell subset sorted from them (not recorded which). For the CDR3, the DNA is TGTGCCAGCAGTCAGGGGGGGGACACTGAAGCTTTCTTT. Translating it yields CASSQGGDTEAFF.